This record looks at one T cell receptor beta chain sequence and its context. The data originate from a study of blood T cell repertoires in COVID-19. Whole-study context: Material from acute and convalescent COVID-19 was sourced from the United States, Italy and Spain. T cells, B-cell-depleted T cells, or PBMCs supplied cDNA or gDNA.

Per the study methods: Nucleated cell counts were estimated from reference gene primer amplification. Here immunoSEQ multiplex PCR was the method, and the copy in TCRdb shows in-frame clones only, minus some. That table gives V, J and clone size, and the DNA gave D and trimming. The sample yields some 65,000 clones, approximately 95% seen once. Between the trimmed V and J ends, which lost 0 bases and 9 bases, there was a span of 12 bases. The germline gives CDR1 MNHEY, CDR2 SMNVEV (reference sequence). The CDR3 loop spans 15 amino acids. Sequencing was done on a sample of peripheral blood. The sequence was collected from a man in his 70s with active COVID-19. The chain carries TRBV27 and TRBJ1-6; no reliable D call. CDR3 amino acids: CASSLSSQAASPLHF. The CDR3 region has the DNA TGTGCCAGCAGTTTATCATCGCAGGCTGCTTCACCCCTCCACTTT.